These T cell receptor beta chains were read from a single sample in a study of T cells in Graves' hyperthyroidism and ophthalmopathy. MiXCR, applied by TCRdb to the multiplex PCR reads, yields one record per CDR3 protein. The data contain some 500,000 distinct CDR3 sequences, about an eighth of them singletons. Sequencing input: blood. These receptors originate from a woman under 30 with Graves' hyperthyroidism. The CDR3 runs from the conserved cysteine through the conserved F or W. D genes are given only for firm matches. Size tells how often a clone was seen (once, few, many) or the class of an expanded clone, and some rows leave it out.

j_call	v_call	clone_size	d_call	cdr3_aa	cdr3_nt
TRBJ1-2	TRBV14	many	NA	CASSQGQGVGYGYTF	TGTGCCAGCAGCCAAGGGCAGGGTGTAGGCTATGGCTACACCTTC
TRBJ1-1	TRBV15	few	NA	CATSRDFGGQAPEAFF	TGTGCCACCAGCAGAGATTTCGGGGGGCAGGCACCTGAAGCTTTCTTT
TRBJ1-1	TRBV11-1	many	TRBD1	CASSSGQGWTEAFF	TGTGCCAGCAGCTCAGGACAGGGTTGGACTGAAGCTTTCTTT
TRBJ2-5	TRBV11-3	NA	NA	CASSGPETQETQYF	TGTGCCAGCAGCGGCCCGGAGACCCAAGAGACCCAGTACTTC
TRBJ2-3	TRBV20-1	many	TRBD2	CSARWEGHTDTQYF	TGCAGTGCTAGATGGGAGGGCCACACAGATACGCAGTATTTT
TRBJ1-1	TRBV25-1	many	NA	CASSPDWNTEAFF	TGTGCCAGCAGCCCGGACTGGAACACTGAAGCTTTCTTT
TRBJ1-1	TRBV6-2/TRBV6-3	many	NA	CASSSVPWGADTEAFF	TGTGCCAGCAGTTCCGTCCCCTGGGGGGCGGACACTGAAGCTTTCTTT
TRBJ2-1	TRBV20-1	NA	NA	CSAHLVYNEQFF	TGCAGTGCCCACCTAGTTTACAATGAGCAGTTCTTC
TRBJ1-2	TRBV20-1	few	NA	CSAPSQGIGSGYTF	TGCAGTGCCCCTTCCCAGGGGATAGGATCTGGCTACACCTTC
TRBJ2-3	TRBV14	many	TRBD2	CASSQRLAGPNTDTQYF	TGTGCCAGCAGCCAGAGACTAGCGGGACCCAACACAGATACGCAGTATTTT
TRBJ1-2	TRBV15	once	TRBD1	CATSSRDRQDYGYTF	TGTGCCACCAGCAGTCGGGACAGGCAGGACTATGGCTACACCTTC
TRBJ2-1	TRBV20-1	NA	NA	CSARPASAGQFF	TGCAGTGCTAGGCCCGCGTCGGCAGGGCAGTTCTTC
TRBJ1-5	TRBV20-1	few	NA	CSAQQGYLNNQPQHF	TGCAGTGCTCAACAGGGTTATCTTAACAATCAGCCCCAGCATTTT
TRBJ2-1	TRBV29-1	few	NA	CSAHPSSYNEQFF	TGCAGCGCCCATCCCAGTTCCTACAATGAGCAGTTCTTC
TRBJ2-2	TRBV6-1	few	TRBD2	CASSRRGGPPGELFF	TGTGCCAGCAGTAGACGGGGAGGGCCCCCCGGGGAGCTGTTTTTT
TRBJ2-1	TRBV19	few	TRBD1	CASRRQGEHYNEQFF	TGTGCCAGTAGGCGACAGGGCGAGCACTACAATGAGCAGTTCTTC
TRBJ1-2	TRBV5-1	NA	NA	CASSLEGGPTTVYTF	TGCGCCAGCAGCTTGGAGGGGGGGCCGACAACAGTCTACACCTTC
TRBJ1-2	TRBV18	many	TRBD1	CASSPTTGEDGYTF	TGTGCCAGCTCACCGACGACAGGGGAGGATGGCTACACCTTC
TRBJ2-5	TRBV3-1	many	NA	CASSQDTAQETQYF	TGTGCCAGCAGCCAAGATACAGCACAAGAGACCCAGTACTTC
TRBJ2-6	TRBV4-2	many	TRBD1	CASSQDLVGTGAPGANVLTF	TGTGCCAGCAGCCAAGATTTAGTCGGGACAGGGGCCCCCGGGGCCAACGTCCTGACTTTC
TRBJ2-3	TRBV30	many	NA	CAWSGAPDTQYF	TGTGCCTGGAGTGGGGCCCCAGATACGCAGTATTTT
TRBJ2-7	TRBV7-9	few	NA	CASSSPRSDEQYF	TGTGCCAGCAGCTCCCCCAGGAGCGACGAGCAGTACTTC
TRBJ2-7	TRBV20-1	NA	NA	CSASSGLFSYNEQYF	TGCAGTGCTAGTTCAGGACTCTTCTCCTACAATGAGCAGTACTTC
TRBJ1-1	TRBV28	many	NA	CASSPPRGAQPEAFF	TGTGCCAGCAGCCCTCCGAGGGGCGCCCAACCTGAAGCTTTCTTT
TRBJ2-3	TRBV4-1	NA	NA	CASSQVRNIGTDTQYF	TGCGCCAGCAGCCAAGTTCGCAACATAGGCACAGATACGCAGTATTTT
TRBJ2-3	TRBV30	few	NA	CAWSVLAPDTQYF	TGTGCCTGGAGTGTACTGGCCCCAGATACGCAGTATTTT
TRBJ1-5	TRBV19	many	NA	CASSARNQGNSNQPQHF	TGTGCCAGTAGTGCTCGAAACCAGGGGAATAGCAATCAGCCCCAGCATTTT
TRBJ1-5	TRBV19	many	NA	CASKLANRVNQPQHF	TGTGCCAGTAAGTTAGCGAACAGAGTTAATCAGCCCCAGCATTTT
TRBJ2-2	TRBV9	NA	TRBD2	CASSASGNSAGELFF	TGTGCCAGCAGCGCTAGCGGGAATTCGGCCGGGGAGCTGTTTTTT
TRBJ2-5	TRBV7-3	few	NA	CASSLTQRLGTQYF	TGTGCCAGCAGCTTAACCCAGAGGCTCGGGACCCAGTACTTC
TRBJ1-2	TRBV30	NA	NA	CAWSVRATNYGYTF	TGTGCCTGGAGTGTGAGGGCTACTAACTATGGCTACACCTTC
TRBJ2-7	TRBV19	many	NA	CASSMAIPSYEQYF	TGTGCCAGTAGTATGGCGATCCCCTCCTACGAGCAGTACTTC
TRBJ2-7	TRBV9	many	TRBD1	CASSKGTGGYEQYF	TGTGCCAGCAGCAAGGGGACAGGGGGCTACGAGCAGTACTTC
TRBJ2-1	TRBV12-3/TRBV12-4	many	TRBD1	CASSRQGDEQFF	TGTGCCAGCAGTCGACAGGGGGATGAGCAGTTCTTC
TRBJ2-1	TRBV9	few	TRBD1	CASSAPGQGTNEQFF	TGTGCCAGCAGCGCACCGGGACAGGGGACGAATGAGCAGTTCTTC
TRBJ1-5	TRBV2	many	NA	CASSGADSNQPQHF	TGTGCCAGCAGTGGGGCAGATAGCAATCAGCCCCAGCATTTT
TRBJ1-2	TRBV25-1	many	NA	CASSAPMTGVGYGYTF	TGTGCCAGCAGTGCGCCTATGACGGGGGTCGGCTATGGCTACACCTTC
TRBJ1-3	TRBV6-1	few	TRBD1	CASSQEGAGRNTIYF	TGTGCCAGCAGCCAGGAGGGGGCGGGAAGAAACACCATATATTTT
TRBJ2-4	TRBV20-1	few	NA	CSAFQALAKNIQYF	TGCAGTGCTTTCCAGGCCCTAGCCAAAAACATTCAGTACTTC
TRBJ2-1	TRBV3-1	few	TRBD1	CASSSGTGDINEQFF	TGTGCCAGCAGCTCCGGGACAGGAGACATTAATGAGCAGTTCTTC
TRBJ2-2	TRBV19	NA	NA	CASTIGTGELFF	TGTGCCAGTACCATCGGGACCGGGGAGCTGTTTTTT
TRBJ2-1	TRBV5-6	few	TRBD2	CASSFSLSGRYEQFF	TGTGCCAGCAGCTTTTCCCTGAGCGGGAGGTATGAGCAGTTCTTC
TRBJ2-7	TRBV19	many	NA	CASSTPGPTPRSSYEQYF	TGTGCCAGTAGTACCCCCGGGCCCACCCCCAGGAGCTCCTACGAGCAGTACTTC
TRBJ2-4	TRBV19	NA	TRBD1	CATGDRWKNIQYF	TGTGCCACTGGGGACAGGTGGAAAAACATTCAGTACTTC
TRBJ2-3	TRBV9	many	TRBD1	CASSVLGTGEIDTQYF	TGTGCCAGCAGCGTGTTAGGGACAGGGGAGATAGATACGCAGTATTTT
TRBJ2-3	TRBV9	NA	TRBD2	CASSEAGALTDTQYF	TGTGCCAGCAGCGAGGCGGGAGCCCTCACAGATACGCAGTATTTT
TRBJ2-4	TRBV6-1	many	NA	CASSGWLAKNIQYF	TGTGCCAGCAGTGGGTGGTTAGCCAAAAACATTCAGTACTTC
TRBJ1-2	TRBV7-8	many	NA	CASSFSGRPGGYTF	TGTGCCAGCAGCTTTTCAGGGCGCCCGGGGGGCTACACCTTC
TRBJ1-3	TRBV6-1	NA	NA	CVSSPPHRITGTGNTIYF	TGTGTCAGCAGCCCACCTCACCGCATCACAGGGACTGGAAACACCATATATTTT
TRBJ1-4	TRBV2	NA	TRBD1	CASSELFGQGVKELFF	TGTGCCAGCAGCGAACTGTTCGGACAGGGAGTCAAGGAACTGTTTTTT